These 6 T cell receptor beta chains originate from one sample sequenced in a study of blood T cell repertoires in COVID-19. TCRdb keeps only in-frame clones here, not all; method: immunoSEQ multiplex PCR. The sample yields some 68,000 clones, 91% seen once. Specimen: peripheral blood. The receptors shown here come from a man aged 40-55 years with COVID-19, enrolled during active disease.

The J gene is TRBJ1-1, the V gene TRBV7-8; TRBD1 might be the D (6 bases). Germline CDR1 reads SGHVS; CDR2 reads FQNEAQ. Trimming pared 3 bases from V and 8 bases from J, leaving 10 bases between. This CDR3 contains 12 residues. Here the CDR3 DNA reads TGTGCCAGCAGCTTGAGGACAGCCGAAGCTTTCTTT. Its protein is CASSLRTAEAFF.

The CDR3 DNA follows: TGTGCCAGCAGGCCCGCGGTAGATCAGCCCCAGCATTTT. The encoded protein is CASRPAVDQPQHF. J is TRBJ1-5 and V is TRBV28; D not certain. Germline V lookup: CDR1 MDHEN, CDR2 SYDVKM. The CDR3 spans 13 residues. Between the trimmed V and J ends, which lost 6 bases and 5 bases, there was a span of 11 bases. Full variable domain (outside the CDR3, taken from reference TRBV28 and TRBJ1-5): DVKVTQSSRYLVKRTGEKVFLECVQDMDHENMFWYRQDPGLGLRLIYFSYDVKMKEKGDIPEGYSVSREKKERFSLILESASTNQTSMYLCASRPAVDQPQHFGDGTRLSIL.

J is TRBJ2-7 and V is TRBV7-9; the D gene is possibly TRBD1 (6 bases). The CDR3 is 14 residues long. Germline V CDR1 and CDR2: SEHNR, FQNEAQ (reference sequence). Trimming took off 5 bases at V and 2 bases at J, with 13 bases between the two ends. Written as DNA, the CDR3 is TGTGCCAGCAGCCGGGACATTAATCCCTACGAGCAGTACTTC. Amino acid sequence: CASSRDINPYEQYF.

In the case of this clone: Other nucleotide sequences from this sample produce the same CDR3. The chain is built from TRBV5-1 and TRBJ2-1; the match to TRBD2 covers 14 bases. The germline CDR1 and CDR2 sequences are SGHRS and YFSETQ. The CDR3 spans 17 residues. Trimming at V came to 4 bases and at J to 6 bases, leaving 9 bases not matched to a gene. The CDR3 loop is CASSPGLAGGLGNEQFF. Here the CDR3 DNA reads TGCGCCAGCAGCCCCGGACTAGCGGGGGGCCTAGGCAATGAGCAGTTCTTC.

This chain links TRBV4-1 with TRBJ1-1; D gene uncertain. Trimming left V 4 bases short and J 4 bases short, with 19 bases between. The CDR3 sequence is 16 residues long. Germline V gene lookup returns CDR1 MGHRA and CDR2 YSYEKL. Here the CDR3 DNA reads TGCGCCAGCAGCCGCAACGTCGGGTCTACGGGCACTGAAGCTTTCTTT. It is translated as CASSRNVGSTGTEAFF.

The genes are TRBV28 and TRBJ2-7, with 9 nucleotides matching TRBD1. Losses at the gene ends were 6 bases for V and 1 base for J; bases not matched to a gene: 4. The CDR3 extends over 14 amino acids. Germline V gives CDR1 MDHEN, CDR2 SYDVKM. DNA for the CDR3: TGTGCCAGCAGCTGGACAGGGGCATCCTACGAGCAGTACTTC. Translating gives CASSWTGASYEQYF.